The 13 T cell receptor beta chains below all came from one sample that was sequenced in a study of T cell repertoires and HLA-DP antigens. No antigen has been identified for these receptors. Only in-frame clones appear in the TCRdb table, and some are missing; sequencing was by immunoSEQ multiplex PCR. In the table there are roughly 70,000 clones, around 77% of which are singletons. Sequencing input: CD4+ T cells from PBMCs. These receptors came from a man between 60 and 70 years old in good health and CMV-seronegative.

This clone turned up a few times. This chain joins TRBV2 and TRBJ1-5, with 9 bases lining up with TRBD1. V shed 6 bases, J shed 5 bases, and the junction held 5 bases outside the gene matches. CDR1 is SNHLY and CDR2 is FYNNEI in the germline V gene. The CDR3 spans 14 residues. The CDR3 region has the DNA TGTGCCAGCAGCTTGGGACAGGGAGATCAGCCCCAGCATTTT. Its translation is CASSLGQGDQPQHF.

The chain uses TRBV18 and TRBJ2-1; perhaps D is TRBD1 or TRBD2 (6 bases each). V lost 0 bases, J lost 4 bases, and 19 bases lay in between. Germline CDR1 is KGHSH and CDR2 is LQKENI. This CDR3 is built from 18 residues. This CDR3 reads CASSPPNSGEAGYNEQFF. The CDR3 DNA sequence: TGTGCCAGCTCACCACCGAATTCAGGGGAGGCCGGGTACAATGAGCAGTTCTTC.

The chain is built from TRBV10-2 and TRBJ2-7; 9 nucleotides agree with TRBD1. The germline gives CDR1 WSHSY, CDR2 SAAADI. The CDR3 runs to 15 residues. The junction had 8 bases not matched to a gene; V was cut back by 3 bases and J by 5 bases. CDR3 protein: CASSDSRDRVHEQYF. CDR3 in DNA: TGCGCCAGCAGTGATTCCCGGGACAGGGTCCACGAGCAGTACTTC.

The V gene is TRBV7-2, the J gene TRBJ2-1, with TRBD2 matching 7 bases. Per the germline V gene, CDR1 is SGHTA and CDR2 is FQGNSA. The CDR3 is made up of 14 amino acids. Germline trimming cut 6 bases from V and 6 bases from J; bases unmatched to any gene: 8. The CDR3 DNA follows: TGTGCCAGCAGGTTGGTGTCTAGCGGCAATGAGCAGTTCTTC. Amino acids: CASRLVSSGNEQFF.

The V gene is TRBV27, the J gene TRBJ2-2; 10 positions agree with TRBD2. The CDR3 sequence is 14 residues long. Germline V lookup: CDR1 MNHEY, CDR2 SMNVEV (reference sequence). Losses at the gene ends were 6 bases for V and 4 bases for J; bases not matched to a gene: 2. In DNA, the CDR3 is TGTGCCAGCAGGGGACTAGCGAGCACCGGGGAGCTGTTTTTT. Protein: CASRGLASTGELFF.

The genes are TRBV21-1 and TRBJ2-1; TRBD2, the table's D call, lacks a check against the DNA. TRBV21-1 is a pseudogene. This CDR3 is 19 amino acids long. In DNA, the CDR3 is TGTGCCAGCCCCCTCAGCGGGGTTAGGCGGGGGGGATCCTACAATGAGCAGTTCTTC. This translates into CASPLSGVRRGGSYNEQFF.

This chain links TRBV5-5 with TRBJ1-5; 8 positions match TRBD1. V dropped 4 bases and J dropped 1; count of bases not matched to a gene: 1. Germline V gene lookup returns CDR1 SGHKS and CDR2 YYEKEE (reference sequence). The CDR3 consists of 14 residues. DNA of the CDR3: TGTGCCAGCAGCCAGGGGGCGAGCAATCAGCCCCAGCATTTT. Translation: CASSQGASNQPQHF. The full variable domain, rest sourced from reference TRBV5-5 and TRBJ1-5, is DAGVTQSPTHLIKTRGQQVTLRCSPISGHKSVSWYQQVLGQGPQFIFQYYEKEERGRGNFPDRFSARQFPNYSSELNVNALLLGDSALYLCASSQGASNQPQHFGDGTRLSIL.

This chain links TRBV7-3 with TRBJ2-3; D ambiguous. The CDR3 length is 13 residues. V dropped 4 bases and J dropped 1 base, with 6 bases sitting between them. Germline V CDR1 and CDR2: SGHTA, FQGTGA. CDR3 loop: CASSSAGTDTQYF. CDR3 nucleotides: TGTGCCAGCAGCTCAGCCGGCACAGATACGCAGTATTTT.

This clone has only one observation. This chain links TRBV5-6 with TRBJ2-5; no firm D call. V was trimmed by 1 base and J by 1 base, leaving 11 bases between them. Germline CDR1 SGHDT, CDR2 YYEEEE. CDR3 length equals 15 residues. The DNA for the CDR3 is TGTGCCAGCAGCTTGCCCCGTCGGATCCAAGAGACCCAGTACTTC. It encodes CASSLPRRIQETQYF. Looking up the rest from reference TRBV5-6 and TRBJ2-5 gives the full variable domain: DAGVTQSPTHLIKTRGQQVTLRCSPKSGHDTVSWYQQALGQGPQFIFQYYEEEERQRGNFPDRFSGHQFPNYSSELNVNALLLGDSALYLCASSLPRRIQETQYFGPGTRLLVL.

This chain connects TRBV4-1 to TRBJ1-2; D is possibly TRBD1 (6 bases). The germline gives CDR1 MGHRA, CDR2 YSYEKL. The length of the CDR3 is 15 residues. V was clipped by 2 bases and J by 5 bases, with 15 bases between them. The CDR3 loop is CASSQYSGRGYGYTF. The DNA of the CDR3 is TGCGCCAGCAGCCAATACTCCGGCAGGGGTTATGGCTACACCTTC.

J is TRBJ2-2 and V is TRBV30; D is unclear. V lost 3 bases to trimming and J lost 0 bases, with 11 bases between them. Germline V gives CDR1 GTSNPN, CDR2 SVGIG (reference sequence). There are 15 residues in the CDR3. The CDR3 nucleotides are TGTGCCTGGAGGAAGGGATGGACGAACACCGGGGAGCTGTTTTTT. Translating it yields CAWRKGWTNTGELFF.

With regard to this clone: At one end, the junction sequence differs from germline, possibly due to a read error. The chain combines TRBV5-4 with TRBJ2-2; no clear D. Germline V lookup: CDR1 SGHNT, CDR2 YYREEE (reference sequence). This CDR3 is built from 16 residues. The CDR3: CASSLEPTRNSGELFF. CDR3 coding DNA: TGTGCCAGCAGCTTGGAACCAACCCGGAACTCCGGGGAGCTGTTTTTT.

CDR3 sequence (DNA): TGTGCCAGCAGCGTAGAATGGGAGCCCGGGGAGCTGTTTTTT. It encodes CASSVEWEPGELFF. The V and J genes are TRBV9 and TRBJ2-2; weak D call: TRBD2 (5 bases). CDR3 length: 14 residues. In germline, CDR1 is SGDLS, CDR2 YYNGEE. Trimming left V 0 bases short and J 6 bases short, with 9 bases between. The full variable domain, its missing parts supplied by reference TRBV9 and TRBJ2-2, is DSGVTQTPKHLITATGQRVTLRCSPRSGDLSVYWYQQSLDQGLQFLIQYYNGEERAKGNILERFSAQQFPDLHSELNLSSLELGDSALYFCASSVEWEPGELFFGEGSRLTVL.